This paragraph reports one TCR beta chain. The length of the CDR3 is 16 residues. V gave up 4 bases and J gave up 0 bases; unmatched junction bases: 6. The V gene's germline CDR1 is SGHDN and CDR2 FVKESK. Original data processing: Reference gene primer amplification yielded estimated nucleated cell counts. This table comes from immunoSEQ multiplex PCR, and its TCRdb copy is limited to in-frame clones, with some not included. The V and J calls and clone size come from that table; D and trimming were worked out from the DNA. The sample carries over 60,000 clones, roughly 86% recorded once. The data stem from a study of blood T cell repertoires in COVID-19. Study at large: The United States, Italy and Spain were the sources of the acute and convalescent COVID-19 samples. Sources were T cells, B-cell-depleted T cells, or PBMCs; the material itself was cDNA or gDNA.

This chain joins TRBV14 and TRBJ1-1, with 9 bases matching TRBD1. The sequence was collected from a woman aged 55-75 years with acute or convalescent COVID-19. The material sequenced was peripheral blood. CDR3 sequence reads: CASSPRTGVMNTEAFF. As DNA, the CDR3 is TGTGCCAGCAGCCCACGGACAGGGGTTATGAACACTGAAGCTTTCTTT. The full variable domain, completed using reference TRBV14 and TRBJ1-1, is EAGVTQFPSHSVIEKGQTVTLRCDPISGHDNLYWYRRVMGKEIKFLLHFVKESKQDESGMPNNRFLAERTGGTYSTLKVQPAELEDSGVYFCASSPRTGVMNTEAFFGQGTRLTVV.